One sample yielded the 27 T cell receptor beta chains listed below, sequenced in a study of T cell clonotyping in hematopoietic cell transplantation. The repertoire was sequenced with immunoSEQ multiplex PCR; TCRdb's copy has only in-frame clones and lacks some. The data contain 5,500 to 6,000 clones, 80% of them seen just once; the ten biggest clones take up about 14%. Sample time point: recipient sample about 28 days before transplant, after cytoreduction. The material sequenced was peripheral blood mononuclear cells, taken before stem cell transplant. The receptors were sampled from a woman aged 50 to 60 with acute myeloid leukemia. Some clones in this sample may be carry-over from other donors' samples.

This chain links TRBV5-6 with TRBJ2-7; 7 nucleotides line up with TRBD2. Trimming cost V 3 bases and J 2 bases; bases outside gene matches: 5. The CDR3 is made up of 14 amino acids. CDR1 and CDR2 from the germline V gene are SGHDT and YYEEEE. Here the CDR3 DNA reads TGTGCCAGCAGCTGGGAGGGAGGCCCCTACGAGCAGTACTTC. Translated, it gives CASSWEGGPYEQYF.

This clone is a singleton in its sample. The genes are TRBV6-1 and TRBJ2-7, with TRBD1 as a possible D gene (6 bases). The CDR3 has 15 amino acids. Germline V gene data show CDR1 as MNHNS and CDR2 as SASEGT. V was cut by 1 base and J by 0 bases, with 10 bases left in between. The chain's CDR3 is CASSEEIGGSYEQYF. In DNA form, the CDR3 reads TGTGCCAGCAGTGAAGAGATAGGGGGCTCCTACGAGCAGTACTTC.

The chain joins TRBV5-1 to TRBJ2-3, with D perhaps being TRBD1 or TRBD2 (5 bases each). CDR1 and CDR2 from the germline V gene are SGHRS and YFSETQ. This CDR3 is 16 amino acids long. Trimming stripped 0 bases from V and 5 bases from J, with 16 bases between. CDR3 sequence (DNA): TGCGCCAGCAGCTTGGTGGGGACCGATTCGGTAGATACGCAGTATTTT. Translated: CASSLVGTDSVDTQYF.

This sequence joins TRBV7-3 and TRBJ1-1, with 9 bases fitting TRBD1. The ends lost 5 bases at V and 4 bases at J; junction bases unmatched: 8. This CDR3 comprises 15 residues. The germline gives CDR1 SGHTA, CDR2 FQGTGA. CDR3 protein: CASSLTGGAGTEAFF. CDR3 in DNA: TGTGCCAGCAGCCTCACAGGGGGCGCCGGCACTGAAGCTTTCTTT.

The chain's CDR3 is CASSEYNGETQYF. DNA of the CDR3: TGTGCCAGCAGTGAATACAACGGGGAGACCCAGTACTTC. The gene calls are TRBV25-1 and TRBJ2-5; no clear D gene. Germline-derived CDR1 and CDR2 are MGHDK and SYGVNS. The CDR3 is 13 residues long. V dropped 0 bases and J dropped 5 bases, with 7 bases sitting between them.

CDR3 loop: CASSTNGETQYF. The DNA of the CDR3 is TGTGCCAGCAGTACCAACGGGGAGACCCAGTACTTC. The chain employs TRBV6-5 and TRBJ2-5; unclear D gene. Looked up from germline, CDR1 is MNHEY and CDR2 is SVGAGI. This CDR3 has 12 residues. V lost 5 bases to trimming and J lost 5 bases, with 9 bases between them.

A single count supports this clone. J is TRBJ2-7 and V is TRBV7-2; 9 nucleotides align to TRBD1. Per germline, CDR1 SGHTA and CDR2 FQGNSA. The length of the CDR3 is 13 residues. V lost 6 bases, J lost 5 bases, and 5 bases stayed unmatched. CDR3 in DNA: TGTGCCAGCAGGACAGGGGGGATCCACGAGCAGTACTTC. Translation gives CASRTGGIHEQYF. The complete variable domain, with remaining parts taken from reference TRBV7-2 and TRBJ2-7, reads GAGVSQSPSNKVTEKGKDVELRCDPISGHTALYWYRQSLGQGLEFLIYFQGNSAPDKSGLPSDRFSAERTGGSVSTLTIQRTQQEDSAVYLCASRTGGIHEQYFGPGTRLTVT.

This clone was recorded once. The J gene is TRBJ2-7, the V gene TRBV7-2; no definite D call. V lost 3 bases and J lost 0, with 9 bases in between. Looked up from germline, CDR1 is SGHTA and CDR2 is FQGNSA. The CDR3 is 14 amino acids. CDR3 amino acids: CASSFKDGSYEQYF. CDR3 nucleotides: TGTGCCAGCAGCTTCAAGGACGGCTCCTACGAGCAGTACTTC.

V gene TRBV19 combines with J gene TRBJ2-7; a possible D gene is TRBD2 (5 bases). With 3 bases removed from V and 3 bases from J, the gap between germline ends came to 9 bases. The CDR3 has 13 amino acids. CDR1 and CDR2 (germline): LNHDA, SQIVND (reference sequence). The CDR3 region has the DNA TGTGCCAGTAGTATCGGGATCCTCTACGAGCAGTACTTC. This sequence encodes CASSIGILYEQYF.

The table lists this clone with a few counts. V gene TRBV27 combines with J gene TRBJ1-2; a possible D gene is TRBD1 (5 bases). The CDR3 loop spans 15 amino acids. Germline loops: CDR1 MNHEY, CDR2 SMNVEV (reference sequence). V lost 3 bases, J lost 4 bases, and 15 bases lay in between. The CDR3 here is CASSLKVSGPYGYTF. CDR3 sequence (DNA): TGTGCCAGCAGTTTGAAAGTGTCAGGGCCCTATGGCTACACCTTC.

The J gene is TRBJ2-3, the V gene TRBV7-3; D is unresolved. V was cut by 5 bases and J by 1 base, with 13 bases left in between. The CDR3 extends over 15 amino acids. CDR1 and CDR2 (germline): SGHTA, FQGTGA. DNA of the CDR3: TGTGCCAGCAGCCCCGACTCCCTGGGCACAGATACGCAGTATTTT. This translates into CASSPDSLGTDTQYF.

The CDR3 protein is CASSESYYGYTF. For the CDR3, the DNA is TGTGCCAGCAGTGAAAGCTACTATGGCTACACCTTC. V and J are TRBV6-1 and TRBJ1-2; D is unresolved. V lost 2 bases, J lost 3 bases, and 4 bases lay in between. The CDR3 is 12 amino acids. Looked up from germline, CDR1 is MNHNS and CDR2 is SASEGT.

This chain connects TRBV7-9 to TRBJ2-3, with 11 bases aligning to TRBD2. The length of the CDR3 is 16 residues. Germline V lookup: CDR1 SEHNR, CDR2 FQNEAQ (reference sequence). V dropped 5 bases and J dropped 4; count of bases not matched to a gene: 8. The CDR3 reads CASSERTSGPSDTQYF. The CDR3 region has the DNA TGTGCCAGCAGCGAACGGACTAGCGGGCCGTCAGATACGCAGTATTTT.

The V and J genes are TRBV19 and TRBJ2-2; tentatively, D is TRBD1 or TRBD2 (5 bases each). The germline V gene encodes CDR1 LNHDA and CDR2 SQIVND (reference sequence). V was trimmed by 3 bases and J by 7 bases, leaving 12 bases between them. The CDR3 runs 14 residues. The DNA of the CDR3 is TGTGCCAGTAGTATCTCCATGAGGGGCGGGGAGCTGTTTTTT. Translation gives CASSISMRGGELFF.

The chain combines TRBV9 with TRBJ2-3; 10 bases align to TRBD1. This CDR3 has 19 residues. Germline V gives CDR1 SGDLS, CDR2 YYNGEE. The V and J ends lost 3 bases and 0 bases, in that order; junction bases with no gene match: 13. The CDR3 DNA reads as TGTGCCAGCAGCGCTTCGGACAGGGGGGGATTCTCTAGCACAGATACGCAGTATTTT. It yields the protein CASSASDRGGFSSTDTQYF.

This chain uses TRBV5-8 with TRBJ1-2; D is unclear. V was trimmed by 5 bases and J by 4 bases, leaving 12 bases between them. Per the germline V gene, CDR1 is SGHTS and CDR2 is YDEGEE. The CDR3 covers 13 residues. The CDR3 region has the DNA TGTGCCAGCAGTAGAGTCCCGCCCTATGGCTACACCTTC. It specifies CASSRVPPYGYTF.

The rearrangement links TRBV7-2 to TRBJ2-3; D remains ambiguous. Germline assignment: CDR1 SGHTA and CDR2 FQGNSA. V was pared by 6 bases and J by 6 bases, with 10 bases between. The CDR3 runs 12 residues. The CDR3 coding sequence is TGTGCCAGCAGTTCCCTATGGGATACGCAGTATTTT. Its translation: CASSSLWDTQYF.

This clone was recorded a few times. The chain uses TRBV7-2 and TRBJ2-3, with D possibly matching TRBD1 (5 bases). The V end lost 5 bases, the J end lost 3 bases, and 6 bases lay between the germline ends. CDR3 size: 12 residues. Per germline, CDR1 SGHTA and CDR2 FQGNSA. The DNA for the CDR3 is TGTGCCAGCAGCAGGGGTACAGATACGCAGTATTTT. Its translation: CASSRGTDTQYF.

The chain combines TRBV28 with TRBJ2-3; maybe TRBD1 (5 bases). Germline V gene sequence: CDR1 MDHEN, CDR2 SYDVKM. The CDR3 covers 17 residues. Trimming pared 3 bases from V and 4 bases from J, leaving 20 bases between. CDR3 bases: TGTGCCAGCAGTTTTCGGGTTTGGGGCAGGGTGCCAGATACGCAGTATTTT. This sequence encodes CASSFRVWGRVPDTQYF.

This chain joins TRBV14 and TRBJ1-2; D remains ambiguous. CDR3 size: 14 residues. CDR1 is SGHDN, CDR2 FVKESK, per germline. The V and J ends lost 0 bases and 4 bases respectively, with 9 bases between them. This CDR3 reads CASSQDMGGYGYTF. The CDR3 DNA follows: TGTGCCAGCAGCCAAGATATGGGCGGCTATGGCTACACCTTC.

A word on this clone: One junction end does not reproduce the germline sequence, and a read error may be involved. CDR3 nucleotides: TGTGCCAGCATCTTAGGCAGGTGGGACTCTAATGAAAAACTGTTTTTT. It specifies CASILGRWDSNEKLFF. The genes are TRBV7-8 and TRBJ1-4; tentatively, D is TRBD1 (5 bases). This CDR3 spans 16 amino acids. Germline CDR1 and CDR2: SGHVS and FQNEAQ.

This clone was seen a single time. The rearrangement joins TRBV6-1 to TRBJ1-5; D is ambiguous. Trimming stripped 4 bases from V and 2 bases from J, with 9 bases between. The CDR3 runs 14 residues. Per germline, CDR1 MNHNS and CDR2 SASEGT. For the CDR3, the DNA is TGTGCCAGCAGTGTCGGTACGCGCAATCAGCCCCAGCATTTT. Translated: CASSVGTRNQPQHF.

The V gene is TRBV4-3, the J gene TRBJ1-1; unclear D gene. The CDR3 contains 15 residues. V lost 2 bases and J lost 6, with 16 bases in between. Germline V gene sequence: CDR1 LGHNA, CDR2 YSLEER. This chain's CDR3 is CASSQSTLGRSEAFF. CDR3 nucleotide sequence: TGCGCCAGCAGCCAAAGTACTCTTGGGAGGTCTGAAGCTTTCTTT.

The chain uses TRBV7-2 and TRBJ2-3, with D unclear. Between the trimmed V and J ends, which lost 5 bases and 5 bases, there was a span of 11 bases. The CDR3 consists of 13 residues. From germline, CDR1 is SGHTA and CDR2 FQGNSA. The CDR3 nucleotides read TGTGCCAGCAGCGCCGAAAACGGAGATACGCAGTATTTT. As protein: CASSAENGDTQYF. Looking up the rest from reference TRBV7-2 and TRBJ2-3 gives the full variable domain: GAGVSQSPSNKVTEKGKDVELRCDPISGHTALYWYRQSLGQGLEFLIYFQGNSAPDKSGLPSDRFSAERTGGSVSTLTIQRTQQEDSAVYLCASSAENGDTQYFGPGTRLTVL.

As regards this clone: The sample holds other DNA sequences that translate to the same CDR3. The chain couples TRBV7-2 to TRBJ2-7; D gene unclear. The CDR3 length is 13 residues. Germline V gene data show CDR1 as SGHTA and CDR2 as FQGNSA. Deletions cut 1 base from V and 4 bases from J, with 8 bases between. CDR3 bases: TGTGCCAGCAGCTTAGAGGCGGAATACGAGCAGTACTTC. Its protein product is CASSLEAEYEQYF.

This chain connects TRBV4-3 to TRBJ2-3, with D possibly being TRBD1 (5 bases). Germline values: CDR1 LGHNA, CDR2 YSLEER. The CDR3 is 18 residues long. V lost 0 bases, J lost 2 bases, and 18 bases lay in between. CDR3 sequence: CASSQEFGANTYTDTQYF. CDR3 DNA sequence: TGCGCCAGCAGCCAAGAATTTGGGGCAAACACGTACACAGATACGCAGTATTTT.

This chain links TRBV9 with TRBJ1-1; tentatively, D is TRBD1 (6 bases). The V end was cut by 4 bases, the J end by 3 bases, with 10 bases between. The CDR3 is 13 amino acids. Germline V gene sequence: CDR1 SGDLS, CDR2 YYNGEE. CDR3 sequence (DNA): TGTGCCAGCAGCTTTACAGGGCACACTGAAGCTTTCTTT. As protein: CASSFTGHTEAFF.